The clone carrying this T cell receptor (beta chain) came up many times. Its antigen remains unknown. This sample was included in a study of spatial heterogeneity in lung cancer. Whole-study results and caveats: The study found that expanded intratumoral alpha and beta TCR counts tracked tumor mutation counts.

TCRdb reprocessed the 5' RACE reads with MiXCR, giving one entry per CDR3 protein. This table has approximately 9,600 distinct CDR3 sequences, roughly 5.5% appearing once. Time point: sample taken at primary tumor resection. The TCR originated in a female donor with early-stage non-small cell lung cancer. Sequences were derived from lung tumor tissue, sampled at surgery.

The CDR3 sequence: CASSPLAGSSYEQYF. The CDR3 nucleotides are TGTGCCAGCTCACCACTAGCGGGGAGCTCCTACGAGCAGTACTTC. The rearrangement uses TRBV18 and TRBJ2-7, with TRBD2 matching 8 bases. Germline CDR1 and CDR2: KGHSH and LQKENI. This CDR3 spans 15 amino acids. The V gene end was trimmed by 1 base and the J gene end by 0 bases; junction bases not matched to a gene: 2. Filled out from reference TRBV18 and TRBJ2-7, the complete variable domain reads NAGVMQNPRHLVRRRGQEARLRCSPMKGHSHVYWYRQLPEEGLKFMVYLQKENIIDESGMPKERFSAEFPKEGPSILRIQQVVRGDSAAYFCASSPLAGSSYEQYFGPGTRLTVT.